Below, 7 T cell receptor beta chains from the same sample are listed, as sequenced in a study of cytomegalovirus exposure and HLA in healthy donors. The PCR contained 60 Vbeta and 13 Jbeta primers. Profiling relied on immunoSEQ multiplex PCR, and the TCRdb table lists in-frame clones only, not all of them. The data contain tens of thousands of clones, less than 8% of them singletons. Sequencing input: PBMCs. The receptors were gathered from a man over 45 in good health and CMV-seronegative.

This clone has only a few counts. This sequence joins TRBV5-5 and TRBJ1-4, with 7 bases identical to TRBD1. The germline V gene has CDR1 SGHKS and CDR2 YYEKEE (reference sequence). The CDR3 contains 15 residues. V was pared by 3 bases and J by 7 bases, with 9 bases of the junction left unmatched. The chain's CDR3 is CASSSFRGVGEKLFF. The DNA of the CDR3 is TGTGCCAGCAGCTCGTTCAGGGGGGTAGGTGAAAAACTGTTTTTT. Based on the CDR3 plus reference TRBV5-5 and TRBJ1-4, the full variable domain is DAGVTQSPTHLIKTRGQQVTLRCSPISGHKSVSWYQQVLGQGPQFIFQYYEKEERGRGNFPDRFSARQFPNYSSELNVNALLLGDSALYLCASSSFRGVGEKLFFGSGTQLSVL.

This clone has more than one count but fewer than ten. CDR3 sequence reads: CASSYRGIEEEKLFF. The CDR3, as DNA: TGTGCCAGCAGTTATAGGGGGATCGAGGAAGAAAAACTGTTTTTT. The J gene is TRBJ1-4, the V gene TRBV6-5, with D possibly matching TRBD1 (6 bases). The CDR3 extends over 15 amino acids. Germline V lookup: CDR1 MNHEY, CDR2 SVGAGI. V lost 3 bases and J 8 bases, leaving 16 bases between the germline ends.

This clone has only a few counts. V is TRBV5-1 and J is TRBJ1-1; 11 nucleotides line up with TRBD1. Germline trimming cut 1 base from V and 3 bases from J; bases unmatched to any gene: 2. CDR1 and CDR2 (germline): SGHRS, YFSETQ. There are 15 residues in the CDR3. CDR3 sequence: CASSLSGQGDTEAFF. The CDR3 DNA is TGCGCCAGCAGCTTGTCGGGACAGGGGGACACTGAAGCTTTCTTT.

V gene TRBV2 combines with J gene TRBJ1-4, with 10 bases matching TRBD1. The CDR3 consists of 15 residues. Germline V CDR1 and CDR2: SNHLY, FYNNEI. Unmatched junction bases numbered 2, after V lost 4 bases and J lost 3 bases. CDR3 region: CASSGQGASNEKLFF. The CDR3 nucleotides are TGTGCCAGCAGTGGACAGGGGGCTTCTAATGAAAAACTGTTTTTT. Based on the CDR3 plus reference TRBV2 and TRBJ1-4, the full variable domain is EPEVTQTPSHQVTQMGQEVILRCVPISNHLYFYWYRQILGQKVEFLVSFYNNEISEKSEIFDDQFSVERPDGSNFTLKIRSTKLEDSAMYFCASSGQGASNEKLFFGSGTQLSVL.

The chain is built from TRBV4-3 and TRBJ1-1; D is perhaps TRBD1 (5 bases). With 0 bases removed from V and 4 bases from J, the gap between germline ends came to 12 bases. The CDR3 covers 15 residues. Germline V CDR1 and CDR2: LGHNA, YSLEER. The CDR3 nucleotides read TGCGCCAGCAGCCAAGAACCTTCGACAGTCACTGAAGCTTTCTTT. Translation gives CASSQEPSTVTEAFF.

In this sample, this clone is medium-sized. The V and J genes are TRBV2 and TRBJ2-2; 8 bases align to TRBD2. V dropped 0 bases and J dropped 6; count of bases not matched to a gene: 0. From germline, CDR1 is SNHLY and CDR2 FYNNEI. The CDR3 is made up of 14 amino acids. The CDR3 spells CASSEARGAGELFF. The CDR3 DNA reads TGTGCCAGCAGTGAAGCGCGGGGGGCCGGGGAGCTGTTTTTT. The full variable domain, with the rest looked up from reference TRBV2 and TRBJ2-2, is EPEVTQTPSHQVTQMGQEVILRCVPISNHLYFYWYRQILGQKVEFLVSFYNNEISEKSEIFDDQFSVERPDGSNFTLKIRSTKLEDSAMYFCASSEARGAGELFFGEGSRLTVL.

This clone was seen only a few times. The V call is TRBV2, the J call TRBJ1-1; 7 nucleotides agree with TRBD1. J gave up 2 bases and V 5 bases, and 5 bases lay outside the gene matches. CDR1 and CDR2 from the germline V gene are SNHLY and FYNNEI. The CDR3 is 14 amino acids. CDR3 DNA: TGTGCCAGCAGTCCCGGGACAGTTAACACTGAAGCTTTCTTT. It specifies CASSPGTVNTEAFF.